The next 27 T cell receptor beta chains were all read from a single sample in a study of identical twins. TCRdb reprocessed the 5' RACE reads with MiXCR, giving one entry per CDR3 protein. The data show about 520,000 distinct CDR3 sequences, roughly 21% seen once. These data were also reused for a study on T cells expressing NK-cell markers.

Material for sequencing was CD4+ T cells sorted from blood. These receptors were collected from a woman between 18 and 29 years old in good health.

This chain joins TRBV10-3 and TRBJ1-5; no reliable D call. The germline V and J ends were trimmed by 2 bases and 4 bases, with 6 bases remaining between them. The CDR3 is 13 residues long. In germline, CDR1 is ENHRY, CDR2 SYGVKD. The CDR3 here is CAISERENQPQHF. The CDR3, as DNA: TGTGCCATCAGTGAGCGGGAGAATCAGCCCCAGCATTTT.

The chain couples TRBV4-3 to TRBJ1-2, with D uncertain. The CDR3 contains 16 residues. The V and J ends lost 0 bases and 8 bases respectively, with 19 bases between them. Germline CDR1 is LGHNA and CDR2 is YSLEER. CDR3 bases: TGCGCCAGCAGCCAAGAGGAAGCTGGGCGGTCTGGCGGCTACACCTTC. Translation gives CASSQEEAGRSGGYTF.

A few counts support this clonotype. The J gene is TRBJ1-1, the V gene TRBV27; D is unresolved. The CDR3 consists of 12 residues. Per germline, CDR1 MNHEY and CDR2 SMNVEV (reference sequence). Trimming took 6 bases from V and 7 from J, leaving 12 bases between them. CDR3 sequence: CASRRLIGEAFF. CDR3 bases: TGTGCCAGCAGGCGACTGATAGGTGAAGCTTTCTTT.

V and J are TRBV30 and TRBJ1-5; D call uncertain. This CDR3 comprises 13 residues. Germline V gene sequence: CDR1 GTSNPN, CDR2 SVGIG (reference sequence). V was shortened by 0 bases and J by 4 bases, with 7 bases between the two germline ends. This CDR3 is CAWSVPGNQPQHF. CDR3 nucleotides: TGTGCCTGGAGTGTACCCGGGAATCAGCCCCAGCATTTT.

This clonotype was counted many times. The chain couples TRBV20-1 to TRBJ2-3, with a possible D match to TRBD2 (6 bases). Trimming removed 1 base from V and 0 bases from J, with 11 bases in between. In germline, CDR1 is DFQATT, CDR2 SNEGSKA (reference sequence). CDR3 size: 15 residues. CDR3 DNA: TGCAGTGCTAGAGGGGGTAGCGGAAGCACAGATACGCAGTATTTT. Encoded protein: CSARGGSGSTDTQYF.

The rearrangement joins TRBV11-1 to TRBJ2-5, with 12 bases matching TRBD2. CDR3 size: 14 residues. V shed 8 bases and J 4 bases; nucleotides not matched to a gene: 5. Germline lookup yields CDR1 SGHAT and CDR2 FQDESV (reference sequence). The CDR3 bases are TGTGCCAGCGGAAGACTAGCGGGGGCAGAGACCCAGTACTTC. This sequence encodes CASGRLAGAETQYF.

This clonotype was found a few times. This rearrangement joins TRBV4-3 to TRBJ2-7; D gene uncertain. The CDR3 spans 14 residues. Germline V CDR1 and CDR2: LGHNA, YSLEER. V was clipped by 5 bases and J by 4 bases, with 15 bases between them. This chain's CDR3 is CASSYRTVGYEQYF. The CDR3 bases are TGCGCCAGCAGCTATCGGACGGTCGGATACGAGCAGTACTTC.

CDR3 sequence (DNA): TGTGCCAGCAGCTTAAATAGGGAACGGGGCTCCCCCAATGAGCAGTTCTTC. It is translated as CASSLNRERGSPNEQFF. This sequence joins TRBV7-9 and TRBJ2-1; either TRBD1 or TRBD2 may fit D (5 bases each). CDR1 is SEHNR, CDR2 FQNEAQ, per germline (reference sequence). CDR3 length equals 17 residues. V lost 2 bases to trimming and J lost 6 bases, with 20 bases between them.

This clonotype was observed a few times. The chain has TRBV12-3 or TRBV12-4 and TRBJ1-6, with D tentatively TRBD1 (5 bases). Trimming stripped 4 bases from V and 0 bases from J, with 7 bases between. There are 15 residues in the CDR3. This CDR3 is CASSWGSSYNSPLHF. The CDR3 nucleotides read TGTGCCAGCAGTTGGGGCAGCTCCTATAATTCACCCCTCCACTTT.

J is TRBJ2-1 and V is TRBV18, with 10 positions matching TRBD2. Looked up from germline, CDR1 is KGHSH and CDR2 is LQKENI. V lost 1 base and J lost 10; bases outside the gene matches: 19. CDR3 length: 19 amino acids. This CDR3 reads CASSPRSAVTLAGAREQFF. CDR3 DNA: TGTGCCAGCTCACCACGATCAGCCGTAACGCTAGCGGGAGCCCGGGAGCAGTTCTTC.

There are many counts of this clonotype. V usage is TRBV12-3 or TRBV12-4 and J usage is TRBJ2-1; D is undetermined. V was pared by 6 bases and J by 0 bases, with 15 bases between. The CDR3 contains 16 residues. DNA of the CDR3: TGTGCCAGCAGCCTCTCGGTAGCTCGCTCCTACAATGAGCAGTTCTTC. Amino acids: CASSLSVARSYNEQFF.

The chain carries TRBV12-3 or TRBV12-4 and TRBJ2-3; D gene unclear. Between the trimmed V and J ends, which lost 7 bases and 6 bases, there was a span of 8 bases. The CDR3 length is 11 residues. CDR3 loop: CASTRWDTQYF. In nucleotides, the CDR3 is TGTGCCAGCACTCGGTGGGATACGCAGTATTTT.

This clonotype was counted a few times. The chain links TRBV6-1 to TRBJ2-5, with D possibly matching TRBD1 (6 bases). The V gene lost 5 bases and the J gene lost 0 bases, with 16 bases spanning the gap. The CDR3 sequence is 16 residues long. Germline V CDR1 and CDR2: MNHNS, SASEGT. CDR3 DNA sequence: TGTGCCAGCAGTCGGATGGGACACTCGTACCAAGAGACCCAGTACTTC. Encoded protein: CASSRMGHSYQETQYF.

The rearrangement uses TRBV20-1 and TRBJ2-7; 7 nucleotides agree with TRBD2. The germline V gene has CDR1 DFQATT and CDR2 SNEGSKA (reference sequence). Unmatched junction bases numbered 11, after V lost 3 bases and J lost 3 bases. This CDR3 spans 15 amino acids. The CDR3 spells CSARTASGGGYEQYF. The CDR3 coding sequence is TGCAGTGCTAGGACGGCTAGCGGCGGGGGCTACGAGCAGTACTTC.

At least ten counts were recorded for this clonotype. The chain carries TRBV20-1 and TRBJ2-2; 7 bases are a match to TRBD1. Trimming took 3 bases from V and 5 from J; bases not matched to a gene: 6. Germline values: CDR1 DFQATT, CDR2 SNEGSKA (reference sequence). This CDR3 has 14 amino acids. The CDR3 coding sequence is TGCAGTGCTAGGCCCAGGACAGGTACCGGGGAGCTGTTTTTT. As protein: CSARPRTGTGELFF.

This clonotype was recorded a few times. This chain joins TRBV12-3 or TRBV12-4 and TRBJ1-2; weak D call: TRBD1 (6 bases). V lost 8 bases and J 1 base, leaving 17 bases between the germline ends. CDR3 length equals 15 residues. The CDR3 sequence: CASRAPGAFNYGYTF. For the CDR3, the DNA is TGTGCCAGCCGAGCCCCAGGGGCTTTTAACTATGGCTACACCTTC.

The CDR3, as DNA: TGTGCCAGCTCACATCGGGGAAGCTATGGCTACACCTTC. Translating it yields CASSHRGSYGYTF. The chain joins TRBV18 to TRBJ1-2; D is unresolved. This CDR3 is built from 13 residues. The V gene's germline CDR1 is KGHSH and CDR2 LQKENI. The V gene lost 4 bases and the J gene lost 4 bases, with 10 bases spanning the gap.

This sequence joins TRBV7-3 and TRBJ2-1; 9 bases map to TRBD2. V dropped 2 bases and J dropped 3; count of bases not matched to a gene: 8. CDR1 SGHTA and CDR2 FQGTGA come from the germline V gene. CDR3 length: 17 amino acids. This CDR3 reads CASSLWGLSGGYNEQFF. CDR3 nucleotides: TGTGCCAGCAGCTTATGGGGCCTTAGCGGGGGCTACAATGAGCAGTTCTTC.

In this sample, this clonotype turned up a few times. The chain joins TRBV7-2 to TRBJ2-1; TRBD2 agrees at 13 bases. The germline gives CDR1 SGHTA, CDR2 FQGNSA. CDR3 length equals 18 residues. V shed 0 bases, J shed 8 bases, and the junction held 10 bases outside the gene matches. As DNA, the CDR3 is TGTGCCAGCAGCTTAGCGCATCGGACTAGCGGGAGTGGGGATGAGCAGTTCTTC. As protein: CASSLAHRTSGSGDEQFF.

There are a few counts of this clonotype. CDR3 loop: CASSFIAGAYEQYF. The DNA of the CDR3 is TGTGCCAGCAGCTTCATAGCGGGAGCGTACGAGCAGTACTTC. V gene TRBV7-2 combines with J gene TRBJ2-7; 9 bases match TRBD2. The trim removed 3 bases at V and 4 bases at J, leaving 4 bases unmatched. CDR3 length: 14 amino acids. The germline V gene has CDR1 SGHTA and CDR2 FQGNSA.

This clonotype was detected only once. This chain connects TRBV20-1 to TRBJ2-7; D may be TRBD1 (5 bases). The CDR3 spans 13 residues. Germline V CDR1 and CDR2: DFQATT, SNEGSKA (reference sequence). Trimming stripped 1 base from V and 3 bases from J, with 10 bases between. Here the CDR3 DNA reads TGCAGTGCTAGAGGGCAACAGGTCTACGAGCAGTACTTC. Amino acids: CSARGQQVYEQYF.

CDR3: CASSLGHSTDTQYF. The CDR3 region has the DNA TGTGCCAGCAGCTTAGGCCATAGCACAGATACGCAGTATTTT. The V and J genes are TRBV7-2 and TRBJ2-3; no reliable D call. Trimming removed 1 base from V and 0 bases from J, with 5 bases in between. This CDR3 has 14 amino acids. CDR1 is SGHTA and CDR2 is FQGNSA in the germline V gene.

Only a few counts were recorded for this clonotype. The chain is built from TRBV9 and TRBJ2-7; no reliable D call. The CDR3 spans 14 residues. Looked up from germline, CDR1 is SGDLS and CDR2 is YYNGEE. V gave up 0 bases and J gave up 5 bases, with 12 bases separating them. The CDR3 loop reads CASSVGVGVDEQYF. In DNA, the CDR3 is TGTGCCAGCAGCGTAGGAGTTGGGGTCGACGAGCAGTACTTC.

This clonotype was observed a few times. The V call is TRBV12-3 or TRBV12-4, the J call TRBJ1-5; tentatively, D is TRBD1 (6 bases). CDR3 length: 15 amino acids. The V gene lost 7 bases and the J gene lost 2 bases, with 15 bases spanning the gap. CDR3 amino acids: CASTLDRSGNQPQHF. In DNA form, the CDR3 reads TGTGCCAGCACCCTAGACAGGTCAGGCAATCAGCCCCAGCATTTT.

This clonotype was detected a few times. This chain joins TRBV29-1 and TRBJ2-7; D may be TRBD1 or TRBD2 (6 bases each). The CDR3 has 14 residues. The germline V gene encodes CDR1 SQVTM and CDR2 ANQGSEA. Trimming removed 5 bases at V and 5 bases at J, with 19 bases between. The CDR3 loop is CSVRRLGGDNEQYF. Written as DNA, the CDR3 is TGCAGCGTTAGGCGCCTAGGAGGGGACAACGAGCAGTACTTC.

DNA for the CDR3: TGTGCCAGCAGCAGCAATAGCGGGGGAGGCGATACGCAGTATTTT. Its protein product is CASSSNSGGGDTQYF. The chain joins TRBV7-3 to TRBJ2-3, with 9 positions matching TRBD2. CDR1 SGHTA and CDR2 FQGTGA come from the germline V gene. Losses at the gene ends were 5 bases for V and 6 bases for J; bases not matched to a gene: 9. This CDR3 comprises 15 residues.

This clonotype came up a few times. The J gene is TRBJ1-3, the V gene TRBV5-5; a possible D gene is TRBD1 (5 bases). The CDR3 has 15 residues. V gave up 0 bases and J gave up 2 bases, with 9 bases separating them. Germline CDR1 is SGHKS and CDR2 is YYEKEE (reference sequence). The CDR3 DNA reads TGTGCCAGCAGCTTGGGACCGGGGGCTGGAAACACCATATATTTT. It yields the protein CASSLGPGAGNTIYF.